The 12 T cell receptor beta chains given below trace back to one sample, sequenced in a study of blood T cell repertoires in COVID-19. Produced via immunoSEQ multiplex PCR; TCRdb's table is partial and in-frame only. The sample records fewer than 300,000 clones, over 75% being singletons. Material for sequencing was PBMCs or T cells enriched from blood (not recorded which). These TCRs come from a woman in her twenties or thirties who had recovered from COVID-19.

This chain connects TRBV3-1 (or the pseudogene TRBV3-2) to TRBJ2-7; 9 nucleotides match TRBD1. With V trimmed by 4 bases and J by 2 bases, 12 bases remained unmatched. This CDR3 has 17 amino acids. Germline V gene lookup returns CDR1 LGHDT and CDR2 YNNKEL (reference sequence). CDR3 coding DNA: TGTGCCAGCAGCCGCGCCGCTCCGGGACAGGGCGCCTACGAGCAGTACTTC. Protein product: CASSRAAPGQGAYEQYF.

This clone has only one observation. The chain uses TRBV11-2 and TRBJ1-2; D is perhaps TRBD1 (6 bases). The CDR3 spans 15 residues. Germline values: CDR1 SGHAT, CDR2 FQNNGV. Trimming cost V 1 base and J 2 bases, with 11 bases left between them. CDR3 DNA sequence: TGTGCCAGCAGCTTAGGAGGTACAGGGAACTATGGCTACACCTTC. This encodes CASSLGGTGNYGYTF. Combining the CDR3 with reference TRBV11-2 and TRBJ1-2 gives the whole variable domain EAGVAQSPRYKIIEKRQSVAFWCNPISGHATLYWYQQILGQGPKLLIQFQNNGVVDDSQLPKDRFSAERLKGVDSTLKIQPAKLEDSAVYLCASSLGGTGNYGYTFGSGTRLTVV.

The chain links TRBV27 to TRBJ1-1; TRBD1 might be the D (5 bases). V was shortened by 1 base and J by 0 bases, with 15 bases between the two germline ends. This CDR3 has 17 residues. Germline CDR1 and CDR2: MNHEY and SMNVEV (reference sequence). The DNA for the CDR3 is TGTGCCAGCAGTTTATTTTGGGGCAACTCCTTGAACACTGAAGCTTTCTTT. Amino acid sequence: CASSLFWGNSLNTEAFF.

The V and J genes are TRBV7-6 and TRBJ1-3; 10 bases are a match to TRBD1. V gave up 5 bases and J gave up 4 bases; unmatched junction bases: 8. CDR3 size: 16 residues. Germline V gene sequence: CDR1 SGHVS, CDR2 FNYEAQ. CDR3 bases: TGTGCCAGCAGCCAGGCGACAGGGGGCAAGGGAAACACCATATATTTT. It is translated as CASSQATGGKGNTIYF.

The chain has TRBV18 and TRBJ2-5; 7 nucleotides line up with TRBD2. The CDR3 extends over 16 amino acids. V gave up 3 bases and J gave up 1 base; unmatched junction bases: 8. Germline V lookup: CDR1 KGHSH, CDR2 LQKENI. CDR3 in amino acids: CASSPGVAGAQETQYF. CDR3 DNA: TGTGCCAGCTCACCTGGGGTAGCGGGCGCCCAAGAGACCCAGTACTTC.

This rearrangement joins TRBV28 to TRBJ1-4, with D tentatively TRBD1 (5 bases). Germline V gene sequence: CDR1 MDHEN, CDR2 SYDVKM. The CDR3 covers 13 residues. V lost 5 bases, J lost 5 bases, and 9 bases lay in between. The DNA for the CDR3 is TGTGCCAGCAGTCAGGGCTACAATGAAAAACTGTTTTTT. Amino acids: CASSQGYNEKLFF.

This clone was seen more than once but under ten times. V is TRBV19 and J is TRBJ1-6; 8 nucleotides agree with TRBD1. The CDR3 length is 15 residues. Germline V gene lookup returns CDR1 LNHDA and CDR2 SQIVND (reference sequence). With V trimmed by 3 bases and J by 7 bases, 5 bases remained unmatched. CDR3: CASSIRPGGNSPLHF. The CDR3 bases are TGTGCCAGTAGTATCCGACCAGGGGGCAATTCACCCCTCCACTTT.

The chain carries TRBV11-2 and TRBJ2-7, with TRBD2 matching over 9 bases. Germline CDR1 reads SGHAT; CDR2 reads FQNNGV. CDR3 length: 16 residues. Trimming cost V 5 bases and J 5 bases; bases outside gene matches: 13. The CDR3 bases are TGTGCCAGCAGCCTCTTCCCAGCGGGGGGTATACACGAGCAGTACTTC. Encoded protein: CASSLFPAGGIHEQYF.

The chain combines TRBV28 with TRBJ2-7; 7 nucleotides match TRBD2. The CDR3 runs 14 residues. Germline V gene data show CDR1 as MDHEN and CDR2 as SYDVKM. V trimming: 5 bases; J trimming: 7 bases; junction bases outside the gene matches: 11. This CDR3 is CASSPGLPMGEQYF. The CDR3 DNA reads as TGTGCCAGCAGTCCGGGACTACCAATGGGGGAGCAGTACTTC.

The CDR3 region has the DNA TGCAGCGTTGAAAGGGATCGCGGGCGCTATGAGCAGTTCTTC. It yields the protein CSVERDRGRYEQFF. The V and J genes are TRBV29-1 and TRBJ2-1; TRBD2 might be the D (5 bases). Germline CDR1 reads SQVTM; CDR2 reads ANQGSEA. The V end was cut by 2 bases, the J end by 8 bases, with 16 bases between. This CDR3 is 14 amino acids long.

CDR3 DNA: TGTGCCAGTAGTCCCCGGGACAGGGCTACCCCTGGGAATGAGCAGTTCTTC. This codes for CASSPRDRATPGNEQFF. V and J are TRBV19 and TRBJ2-1; 9 bases are shared with TRBD1. The germline V gene encodes CDR1 LNHDA and CDR2 SQIVND (reference sequence). V trimming: 5 bases; J trimming: 7 bases; junction bases outside the gene matches: 15. The CDR3 has 17 residues.

The rearrangement uses TRBV7-6 and TRBJ1-1; D ambiguous. The CDR3 covers 15 residues. In germline, CDR1 is SGHVS, CDR2 FNYEAQ. The ends were cut back, 2 bases at V and 4 bases at J, with 14 bases in the middle. CDR3 residues: CASSLSSQAGTEAFF. CDR3 nucleotide sequence: TGTGCCAGCAGCTTAAGTTCCCAGGCGGGCACTGAAGCTTTCTTT.